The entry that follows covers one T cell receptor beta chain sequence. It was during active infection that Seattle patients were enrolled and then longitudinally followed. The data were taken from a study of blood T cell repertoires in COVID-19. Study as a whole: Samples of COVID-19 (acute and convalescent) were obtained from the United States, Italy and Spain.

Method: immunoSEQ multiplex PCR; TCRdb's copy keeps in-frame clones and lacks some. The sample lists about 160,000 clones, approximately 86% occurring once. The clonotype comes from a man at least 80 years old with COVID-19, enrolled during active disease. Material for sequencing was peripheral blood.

CDR3 in amino acids: CASSLGGPGNTIYF. The CDR3 DNA sequence: TGTGCCAGCAGCTTGGGGGGGCCTGGAAACACCATATATTTT. The V call is TRBV5-4, the J call TRBJ1-3, with D possibly being TRBD1 (6 bases). V was trimmed by 0 bases and J by 2 bases, leaving 6 bases between them. Germline assignment: CDR1 SGHNT and CDR2 YYREEE (reference sequence). This CDR3 contains 14 residues.